This TCR beta chain is drawn from a study of blood T cell repertoires in COVID-19. Study at large: COVID-19 samples collected from the United States, Italy and Spain covered acute and convalescent phases. In each case, the material was cDNA or gDNA derived from T cells, B-cell-depleted T cells, or PBMCs.

Original processing notes: Reference gene primer amplification in the assay estimated nucleated cell counts. The protocol was immunoSEQ multiplex PCR, while the TCRdb copy is restricted to in-frame clones and leaves out a portion. Clone size and V and J calls were adopted from that table, with D and trimming inferred from the DNA. The repertoire holds roughly 100,000 clones, with 81% as singletons. The specimen sequenced was peripheral blood. The sequence was obtained from an elderly man with acute or convalescent COVID-19.

CDR3 nucleotides: TGTGCCAGCAGGAGGCTAGCGGCGGACGAGCAGTACTTC. Protein: CASRRLAADEQYF. V gene TRBV2 combines with J gene TRBJ2-7; 7 nucleotides line up with TRBD2. In germline, CDR1 is SNHLY, CDR2 FYNNEI. The CDR3 has 13 residues. The trim removed 6 bases at V and 5 bases at J, leaving 7 bases unmatched.